This T cell receptor (beta chain) emerged from a study of Tregs in tolerant kidney transplant recipients. Of note for this clone: Its antigen remains unidentified. The read terminates 3 residues ahead of where the CDR3 ends, so the germline J gene completes it.

Recipient PBMCs carried a CFSE label and met irradiated graft donor PBMCs for over five days before FACS sorting. Study results and limitations: Nucleotide sequences could not be compared across some patients' samples due to primer changes.

Germline CDR1 and CDR2: WSHSY and SAAADI. The CDR3 runs 15 residues. Losses at the gene ends were 4 bases for V and 6 bases for J; bases not matched to a gene: 8. Method: immunoSEQ multiplex PCR; TCRdb's copy keeps in-frame clones and lacks some. This sample lists 2,700 or so clones; its ten largest clones have roughly 5.6%. This chain connects TRBV10-2 to TRBJ2-3, with 9 bases lining up with TRBD2. Sequenced material: CD8+ T cells from blood cultured with allogeneic cells, taken before the transplant. The receptor was derived from a human patient who received a combined kidney and bone marrow transplant. CDR3 bases read: TGCGCCAGCAGTGCCATTCTAGCGGGAATGGATACG. This codes for CASSAILAGMDT. The complete CDR3 sequence is CASSAILAGMDTQYF.